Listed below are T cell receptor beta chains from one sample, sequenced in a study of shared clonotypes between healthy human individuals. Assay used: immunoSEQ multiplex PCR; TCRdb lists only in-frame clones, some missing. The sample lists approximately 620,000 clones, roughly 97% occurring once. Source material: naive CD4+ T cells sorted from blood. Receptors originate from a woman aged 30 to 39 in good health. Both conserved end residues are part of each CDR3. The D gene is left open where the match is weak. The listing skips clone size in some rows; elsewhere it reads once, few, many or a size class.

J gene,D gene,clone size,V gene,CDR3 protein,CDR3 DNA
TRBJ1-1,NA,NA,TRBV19,CASSILTEAFF,TGTGCCAGTAGTATCCTCACTGAAGCTTTCTTT
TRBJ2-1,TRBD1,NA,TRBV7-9,CASSSFKGQVRNEQFF,TGTGCCAGCAGCTCCTTCAAGGGACAGGTTCGGAATGAGCAGTTCTTC
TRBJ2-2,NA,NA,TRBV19,CASSPGTGTGELFF,TGTGCCAGTAGTCCCGGGACTGGAACCGGGGAGCTGTTTTTT
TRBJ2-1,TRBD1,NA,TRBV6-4,CASSAKPPGTGAGNEQFF,TGTGCCAGCAGTGCAAAACCCCCGGGGACAGGGGCGGGAAATGAGCAGTTCTTC
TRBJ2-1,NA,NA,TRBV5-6,CASSYVANEQFF,TGTGCCAGCAGCTATGTGGCCAATGAGCAGTTCTTC
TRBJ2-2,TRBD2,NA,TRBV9,CASSARSSGRADGELFF,TGTGCCAGCAGCGCCCGTTCGAGCGGGAGGGCCGACGGGGAGCTGTTTTTT
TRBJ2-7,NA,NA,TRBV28,CASSFSPQNHEQYF,TGTGCCAGCAGTTTTAGTCCCCAGAACCACGAGCAGTACTTC
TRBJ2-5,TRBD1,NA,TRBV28,CASSRQGYQETQYF,TGTGCCAGCAGTCGACAGGGATATCAAGAGACCCAGTACTTC
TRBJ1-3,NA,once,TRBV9,CASSITTGPSGNTIYF,TGTGCCAGCAGCATCACTACAGGCCCCTCTGGAAACACCATATATTTT
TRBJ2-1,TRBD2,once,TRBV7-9,CASSGTSGRKYNEQFF,TGTGCCAGCTCCGGGACTAGCGGGAGAAAGTACAATGAGCAGTTCTTC
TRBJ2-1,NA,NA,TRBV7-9,CASSSRDWGEQFF,TGTGCCAGCAGCTCCCGGGACTGGGGTGAGCAGTTCTTC
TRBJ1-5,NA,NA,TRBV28,CASKEGRISNQPQHF,TGTGCCAGCAAGGAGGGAAGGATTAGCAATCAGCCCCAGCATTTT
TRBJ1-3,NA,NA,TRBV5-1,CASSESGNTIYF,TGCGCCAGCAGCGAGTCTGGAAACACCATATATTTT
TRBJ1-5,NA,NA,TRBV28,CASSTIQGNQPQHF,TGTGCCAGCAGTACAATACAGGGAAATCAGCCCCAGCATTTT
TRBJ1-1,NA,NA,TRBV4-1,CASSQDELNTEAFF,TGCGCCAGCAGCCAAGATGAGTTGAACACTGAAGCTTTCTTT
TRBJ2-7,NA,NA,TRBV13,CASSPGARVSYEQYF,TGTGCCAGCAGCCCGGGGGCCCGGGTCTCCTACGAGCAGTACTTC
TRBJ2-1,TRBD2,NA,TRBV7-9,CASSGPRAGGPNEQFF,TGTGCCAGCAGCGGCCCACGGGCGGGAGGGCCAAATGAGCAGTTCTTC
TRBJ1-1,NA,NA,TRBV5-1,CASSLAVRRGHTEAFF,TGCGCCAGCAGCTTGGCCGTGAGGAGAGGGCACACTGAAGCTTTCTTT
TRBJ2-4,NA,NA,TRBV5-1,CASSTSGTTKNIQYF,TGCGCCAGCAGCACGTCCGGGACGACCAAAAACATTCAGTACTTC
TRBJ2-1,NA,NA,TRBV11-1,CASSLAIYNEQFF,TGTGCCAGCAGCTTGGCGATATACAATGAGCAGTTCTTC
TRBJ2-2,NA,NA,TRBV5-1,CASSFGQQTGELFF,TGCGCCAGCAGCTTTGGGCAGCAAACCGGGGAGCTGTTTTTT
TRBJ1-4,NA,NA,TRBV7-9,CASSHRQAYNEKLFF,TGTGCCAGCAGCCATAGACAGGCGTATAATGAAAAACTGTTTTTT
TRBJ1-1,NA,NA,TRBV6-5,CASSRPGADTEAFF,TGTGCCAGCAGCCGGCCCGGGGCTGACACTGAAGCTTTCTTT
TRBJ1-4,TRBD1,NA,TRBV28,CASRAGGKNEKLFF,TGTGCCAGCAGGGCAGGGGGGAAAAATGAAAAACTGTTTTTT
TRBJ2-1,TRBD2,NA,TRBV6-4,CASSLAGGSSYNEQFF,TGTGCCAGCAGCTTAGCGGGGGGTAGCTCCTACAATGAGCAGTTCTTC
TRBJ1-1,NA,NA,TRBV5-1,CASSLAGSEAFF,TGCGCCAGCAGCTTGGCAGGCAGTGAAGCTTTCTTT
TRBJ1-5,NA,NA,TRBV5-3,CARSLVRRGANQPQHF,TGTGCCAGAAGCCTTGTCCGCCGAGGAGCCAATCAGCCCCAGCATTTT
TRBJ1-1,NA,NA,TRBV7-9,CASSLQGANTEAFF,TGTGCCAGCAGCTTACAGGGAGCGAACACTGAAGCTTTCTTT
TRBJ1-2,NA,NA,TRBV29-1,CSGLQGDYGYTF,TGCAGCGGGCTACAGGGTGACTATGGCTACACCTTC
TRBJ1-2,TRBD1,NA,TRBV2,CASLDRVDGYTF,TGTGCCAGCTTGGACAGGGTCGATGGCTACACCTTC
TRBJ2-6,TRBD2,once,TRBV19,CASMLGGSSSGANVLTF,TGTGCCAGTATGCTCGGGGGGTCGAGCTCTGGGGCCAACGTCCTGACTTTC
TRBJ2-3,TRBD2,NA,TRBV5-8,CASSNGLAGVKDTQYF,TGTGCCAGCAGCAATGGACTAGCGGGAGTCAAAGATACGCAGTATTTT
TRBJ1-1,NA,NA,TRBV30,CAWSLKTPNTEAFF,TGTGCCTGGAGTCTCAAGACACCGAACACTGAAGCTTTCTTT
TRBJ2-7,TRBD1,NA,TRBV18,CASSPRDRGTYEQYF,TGTGCCAGCTCACCGAGGGACAGGGGAACCTACGAGCAGTACTTC
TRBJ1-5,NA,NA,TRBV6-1,CASRVSFGHQPQHF,TGTGCCAGCAGGGTGAGTTTTGGGCATCAGCCCCAGCATTTT
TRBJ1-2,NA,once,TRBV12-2,CASYGYTF,TGTGCAAGTTATGGCTACACCTTC
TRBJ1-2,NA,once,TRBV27,CASREFSGGYTF,TGTGCCAGCAGGGAGTTCTCAGGAGGCTACACCTTC
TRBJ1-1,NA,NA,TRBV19,CASRGAGTEAFF,TGTGCCAGTAGGGGCGCAGGGACTGAAGCTTTCTTT
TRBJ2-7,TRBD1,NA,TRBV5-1,CASSLADQGAEQYF,TGCGCCAGCAGCCTAGCCGACCAGGGGGCCGAGCAGTACTTC
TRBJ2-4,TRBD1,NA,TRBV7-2,CASSYTGVNKNIQYF,TGTGCCAGCAGCTACACAGGGGTGAACAAAAACATTCAGTACTTC
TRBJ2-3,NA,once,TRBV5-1,CASSFEGGFVLDTQYF,TGCGCCAGCAGCTTCGAGGGCGGCTTCGTGTTGGATACGCAGTATTTT
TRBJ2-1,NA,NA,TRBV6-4,CASSDSVARINEQFF,TGTGCCAGCAGTGACTCTGTAGCGCGAATCAATGAGCAGTTCTTC
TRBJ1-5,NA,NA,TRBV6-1,CASSEREQRNQPQHF,TGTGCCAGCAGTGAACGTGAACAGCGCAATCAGCCCCAGCATTTT
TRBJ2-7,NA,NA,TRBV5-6,CASSLGLPMVGQYF,TGTGCCAGCAGCTTGGGACTGCCCATGGTTGGGCAGTACTTC
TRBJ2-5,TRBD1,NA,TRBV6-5,CASRSGWTGQETQYF,TGTGCCAGCAGATCGGGGTGGACAGGACAAGAGACCCAGTACTTC
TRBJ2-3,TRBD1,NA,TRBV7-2,CASSLQTGVGSDTQYF,TGTGCCAGCAGCCTCCAGACAGGGGTAGGGTCAGATACGCAGTATTTT
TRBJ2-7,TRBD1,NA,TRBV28,CASRSGTGPYEQYF,TGTGCCAGCAGATCCGGGACAGGCCCCTACGAGCAGTACTTC
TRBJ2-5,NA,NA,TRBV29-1,CSVRGFLQETQYF,TGCAGCGTTCGGGGCTTCCTTCAAGAGACCCAGTACTTC